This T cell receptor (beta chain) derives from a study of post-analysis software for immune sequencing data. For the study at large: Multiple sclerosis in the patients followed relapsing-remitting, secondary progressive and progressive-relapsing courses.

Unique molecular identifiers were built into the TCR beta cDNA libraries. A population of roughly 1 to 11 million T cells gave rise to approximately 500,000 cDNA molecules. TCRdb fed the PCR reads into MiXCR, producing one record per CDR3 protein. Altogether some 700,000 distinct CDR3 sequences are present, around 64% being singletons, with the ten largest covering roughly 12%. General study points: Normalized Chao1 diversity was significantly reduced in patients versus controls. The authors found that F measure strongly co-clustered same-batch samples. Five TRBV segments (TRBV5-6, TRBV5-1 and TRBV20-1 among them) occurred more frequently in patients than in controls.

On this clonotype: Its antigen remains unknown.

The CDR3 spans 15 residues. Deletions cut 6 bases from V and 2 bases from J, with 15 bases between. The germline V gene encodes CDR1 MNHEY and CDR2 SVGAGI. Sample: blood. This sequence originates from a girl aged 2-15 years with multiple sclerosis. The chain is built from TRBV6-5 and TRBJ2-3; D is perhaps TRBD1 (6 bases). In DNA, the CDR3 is TGTGCCAGCAGCCGGGACACCTTTTCCACAGATACGCAGTATTTT. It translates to CASSRDTFSTDTQYF.